This T cell receptor (beta chain) emerged from a study of blood T cells in healthy people across ages. A second PCR, run for roughly 7 to 12 cycles, used a sample-barcoded 5' primer plus a J-beta primer mix. MiXCR, run by TCRdb on the 5' RACE reads, gives a single entry per CDR3 protein. The sample carries approximately 1.5 million distinct CDR3 sequences, approximately 39% recorded once. This clonotype has a handful of counts. Trimming took 4 bases from V and 6 from J; bases not matched to a gene: 6. Germline values: CDR1 MNHEY, CDR2 SVGAGI. The length of the CDR3 is 15 residues. The authors drew around 11 milliliters of peripheral blood from each donor. Per-sample yields of isolated PBMCs were at least 6 million.

Material for sequencing was blood. The source of this sequence is a woman aged 18 to 35 in good health. The V call is TRBV6-5, the J call TRBJ2-2; TRBD2 matches 9 bases. The CDR3 region is CASSSAGGSSGELFF. CDR3 bases: TGTGCCAGCAGTTCAGCGGGAGGAAGCTCCGGGGAGCTGTTTTTT.